A single sample is the source of the 10 T cell receptor beta chains below, sequenced in a study of blood T cell repertoires in COVID-19. Assay: immunoSEQ multiplex PCR; the TCRdb copy retains only in-frame clones and omits some. The data contain over 300,000 clones, about 83% of them singletons. Material: peripheral blood. The receptors here all came from a woman in her fifties or sixties with acute or convalescent COVID-19.

The chain has TRBV11-3 and TRBJ2-1; TRBD2 aligns across 13 bases. The CDR3 covers 15 residues. CDR1 and CDR2 (germline): SGHNT, YENEEA. V was pared by 9 bases and J by 6 bases, with 8 bases of the junction left unmatched. The CDR3 nucleotides are TGTGCCAGTGCCCCGGGACTAGCGGGGACCAATGAGCAGTTCTTC. Protein sequence: CASAPGLAGTNEQFF.

The chain joins TRBV7-3 to TRBJ2-1, with 10 bases lining up with TRBD2. The CDR3 covers 14 residues. V was pared by 5 bases and J by 7 bases, with 5 bases of the junction left unmatched. Germline lookup yields CDR1 SGHTA and CDR2 FQGTGA. CDR3 protein: CASSHGTSANEQFF. CDR3 in DNA: TGTGCCAGCAGCCACGGGACTAGCGCTAATGAGCAGTTCTTC.

This clone was seen more than once but under ten times. The J gene is TRBJ1-3, the V gene TRBV3-1 (or the pseudogene TRBV3-2), with a tentative D call TRBD1 (5 bases). The CDR3 loop spans 15 amino acids. Germline V gives CDR1 LGHDT, CDR2 YNNKEL (reference sequence). The V end was cut by 7 bases, the J end by 0 bases, with 13 bases between. CDR3 sequence: CASTRQSRSGNTIYF. CDR3 DNA sequence: TGTGCCAGCACCCGACAGAGCCGCTCTGGAAACACCATATATTTT.

The chain is built from TRBV25-1 and TRBJ2-5; D perhaps matches TRBD1 (5 bases). Germline CDR1 is MGHDK and CDR2 is SYGVNS. The CDR3 sequence is 13 residues long. Trimming took off 2 bases at V and 1 base at J, with 5 bases between the two ends. The CDR3 DNA reads TGTGCCAGCAGTGAAACAGGCCAAGAGACCCAGTACTTC. It encodes CASSETGQETQYF.

This chain connects TRBV4-1 to TRBJ1-3, with D possibly TRBD1 on 6 matching bases. CDR3 length equals 15 residues. In germline, CDR1 is MGHRA, CDR2 YSYEKL. With 4 bases removed from V and 4 bases from J, the gap between germline ends came to 14 bases. The CDR3 region is CASSRTGGPGNTIYF. CDR3 coding DNA: TGCGCCAGCAGCCGAACCGGGGGGCCAGGAAACACCATATATTTT.

The chain uses TRBV7-2 and TRBJ2-5; TRBD2 matches 7 bases. There are 13 residues in the CDR3. J was trimmed by 5 bases and V by 7 bases; bases with no gene match: 7. CDR1 SGHTA and CDR2 FQGNSA come from the germline V gene. CDR3 sequence: CASTIAGPETQYF. The CDR3 nucleotides read TGTGCCAGCACGATAGCGGGCCCCGAGACCCAGTACTTC. The full variable domain, in which reference TRBV7-2 and TRBJ2-5 provide the parts outside the CDR3, is GAGVSQSPSNKVTEKGKDVELRCDPISGHTALYWYRQSLGQGLEFLIYFQGNSAPDKSGLPSDRFSAERTGGSVSTLTIQRTQQEDSAVYLCASTIAGPETQYFGPGTRLLVL.

This clone appeared a few times. This chain connects TRBV30 to TRBJ1-1, with D perhaps TRBD1 (5 bases). Germline CDR1 GTSNPN, CDR2 SVGIG (reference sequence). CDR3 length equals 13 residues. V was shortened by 4 bases and J by 3 bases, with 12 bases between the two germline ends. The CDR3 sequence: CAWTGSVHTEAFF. The CDR3 DNA follows: TGTGCCTGGACAGGGTCTGTGCACACTGAAGCTTTCTTT. The entire variable domain, with the rest obtained from reference TRBV30 and TRBJ1-1, is as follows: SQTIHQWPATLVQPVGSPLSLECTVEGTSNPNLYWYRQAAGRGLQLLFYSVGIGQISSEVPQNLSASRPQDRQFILSSKKLLLSDSGFYLCAWTGSVHTEAFFGQGTRLTVV.

The chain recombines TRBV11-2 with TRBJ2-2; D unresolved. The CDR3 covers 16 residues. Trimming stripped 1 base from V and 2 bases from J, with 11 bases between. Germline-derived CDR1 and CDR2 are SGHAT and FQNNGV. The CDR3, as DNA: TGTGCCAGCAGCTTAGTAGGCGGCCGCAACACCGGGGAGCTGTTTTTT. Protein product: CASSLVGGRNTGELFF.

Written as DNA, the CDR3 is TGTGCCAGAAGCCCCGCCTACGAGCAGTACGTC. It translates to CARSPAYEQYV. This chain uses TRBV5-3 with TRBJ2-7; D is undetermined. TRBV5-3 belongs to the ORF category, with a function that is uncertain. V was cut by 4 bases and J by 2 bases, with 4 bases left in between. CDR3 length: 11 residues.

V and J are TRBV3-1 (or the pseudogene TRBV3-2) and TRBJ1-3, with unresolved D. The CDR3 runs 13 residues. Trimming removed 4 bases from V and 2 bases from J, with 6 bases in between. Per germline, CDR1 LGHDT and CDR2 YNNKEL (reference sequence). This CDR3 is CASSPLAGNTIYF. The CDR3 bases are TGTGCCAGCAGCCCCCTCGCTGGAAACACCATATATTTT.